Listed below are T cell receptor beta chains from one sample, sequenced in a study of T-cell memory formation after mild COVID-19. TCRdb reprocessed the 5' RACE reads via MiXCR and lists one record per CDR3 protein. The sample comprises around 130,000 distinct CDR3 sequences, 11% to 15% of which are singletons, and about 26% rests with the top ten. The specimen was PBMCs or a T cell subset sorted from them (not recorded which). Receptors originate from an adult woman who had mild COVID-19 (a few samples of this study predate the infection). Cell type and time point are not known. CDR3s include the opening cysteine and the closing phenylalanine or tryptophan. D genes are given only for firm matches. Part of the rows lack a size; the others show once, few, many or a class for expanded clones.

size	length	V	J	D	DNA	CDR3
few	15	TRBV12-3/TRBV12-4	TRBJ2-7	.	TGTGCCAGCAGTCAAGGGACTGTCTTTCTATACGAGCAGTACTTC	CASSQGTVFLYEQYF
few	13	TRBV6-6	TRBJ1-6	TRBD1	TGTGCCAGCAGGGTGGACAGGAATTCACCCCTCCACTTT	CASRVDRNSPLHF
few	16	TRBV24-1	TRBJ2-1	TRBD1	TGTGCCACCAGTGATTTGGACAGGGGGCTCTACAATGAGCAGTTCTTC	CATSDLDRGLYNEQFF
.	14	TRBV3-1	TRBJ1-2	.	TGTGCCAGCAGCGGGCCCGGATGGTCTTATGGCTACACCTTC	CASSGPGWSYGYTF
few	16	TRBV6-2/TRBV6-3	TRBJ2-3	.	TGTGCCAGCAGTTACTTTCTAGCTGAAGGGTCTGATACGCAGTATTTT	CASSYFLAEGSDTQYF
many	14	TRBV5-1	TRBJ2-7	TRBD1	TGCGCCAGCAGCTCGGGACAGGGGAGGGACGAGCAGTACTTC	CASSSGQGRDEQYF
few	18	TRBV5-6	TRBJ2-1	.	TGTGCCAGCAGCTTGGGCCCCCCTGGGGGGGCGCTCCACAATGAGCAGTTCTTC	CASSLGPPGGALHNEQFF
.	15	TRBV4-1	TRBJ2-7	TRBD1	TGCGCCAGCAGCCAAGTAAGGGACAGCTCCTACGAGCAGTACTTC	CASSQVRDSSYEQYF
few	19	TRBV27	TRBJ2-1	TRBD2	TGTGCCAGCAGTTTATCGGTGCTAGCGGGAGGCCGGAGGTACAATGAGCAGTTCTTC	CASSLSVLAGGRRYNEQFF
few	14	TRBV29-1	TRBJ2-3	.	TGCAGCTTTCTGACTTCGTCTAGCACAGATACGCAGTATTTT	CSFLTSSSTDTQYF
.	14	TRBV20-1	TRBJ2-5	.	TGCAGTGCTAGCGGGAGTCCTCACCAAGAGACCCAGTACTTC	CSASGSPHQETQYF
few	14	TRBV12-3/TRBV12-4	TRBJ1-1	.	TGTGCCAGCAGTCCCTGGACCTTGAACACTGAAGCTTTCTTT	CASSPWTLNTEAFF
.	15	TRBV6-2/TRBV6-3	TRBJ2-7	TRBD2	TGTGCCAGCAGCCAGGGGCTAGCGGGAGTCGACGAGCAGTACTTC	CASSQGLAGVDEQYF
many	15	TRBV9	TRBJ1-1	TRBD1	TGTGCCAGCAGCGTGGACAGGGGTATGAACACTGAAGCTTTCTTT	CASSVDRGMNTEAFF
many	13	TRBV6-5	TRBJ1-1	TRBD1	TGTGCCAGCAGTTACCCGACAGGGGCACAAGCTTTCTTT	CASSYPTGAQAFF
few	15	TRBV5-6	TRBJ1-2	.	TGTGCCAGCAGCTTGGGGGCGCGACCGGCCTATGGCTACACCTTC	CASSLGARPAYGYTF
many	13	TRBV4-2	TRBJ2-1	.	TGTGCCAGCACCACGGGAACCTACAATGAGCAGTTCTTC	CASTTGTYNEQFF
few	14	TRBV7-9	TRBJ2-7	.	TGTGCCAGCAGCTTATCGTCCCTCCCCTACGAGCAGTACTTC	CASSLSSLPYEQYF
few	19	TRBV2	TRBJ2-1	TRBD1	TGTGCCAGCAGTGAGGGACAGGGATGGACCTATGACTTACGAGATGAGCAGTTCTTC	CASSEGQGWTYDLRDEQFF
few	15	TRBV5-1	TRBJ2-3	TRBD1	TGCGCCAGCCATGACGGGACAGGGAGCACAGATACGCAGTATTTT	CASHDGTGSTDTQYF
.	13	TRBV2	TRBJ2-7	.	TGTGCCAGCACGGCCGGGGAATTCTACGAGCAGTACTTC	CASTAGEFYEQYF
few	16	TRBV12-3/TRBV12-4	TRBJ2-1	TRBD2	TGTGCCAGCAGCACCCCAGGACTAGCGGGCAGCAATGAGCAGTTCTTC	CASSTPGLAGSNEQFF
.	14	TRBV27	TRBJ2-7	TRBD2	TGTGCCAGCAGTCTGACTAGCGGGAGTCACGAGCAGTACTTC	CASSLTSGSHEQYF
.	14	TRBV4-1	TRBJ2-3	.	TGCGCCAGCAGCCAAGAGTCCGGGACAGATACGCAGTATTTT	CASSQESGTDTQYF
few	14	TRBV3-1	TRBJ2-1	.	TGTGCCAGCAGCCAAGATAATAGGTACAATGAGCAGTTCTTC	CASSQDNRYNEQFF
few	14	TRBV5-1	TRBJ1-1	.	TGCGCCAGCAGCTTGGAAACATTGCGCACTGAAGCTTTCTTT	CASSLETLRTEAFF
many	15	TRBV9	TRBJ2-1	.	TGTGCCAGCAGCGTAGGCCCATTTCAGGTCGATGAGCAGTTCTTC	CASSVGPFQVDEQFF
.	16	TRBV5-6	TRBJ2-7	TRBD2	TGTGCCAGCAGCCACGGGACTAGCGGGACCCCGTGGGAGCAGTACTTC	CASSHGTSGTPWEQYF
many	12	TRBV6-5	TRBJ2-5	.	TGTGCCAGCAGCACAGGGTGGGAGACCCAGTACTTC	CASSTGWETQYF
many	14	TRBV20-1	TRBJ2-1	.	TGCAGTGCTAGGTCCCTTTGGTCCTACAATGAGCAGTTCTTC	CSARSLWSYNEQFF
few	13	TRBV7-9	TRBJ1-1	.	TGTGCCAGCACCGCCGGACAATCCACTGAAGCTTTCTTT	CASTAGQSTEAFF
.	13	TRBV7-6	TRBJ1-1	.	TGTGCCAGCAGCCCCGCCGTGGGGGTTGAAGCTTTCTTT	CASSPAVGVEAFF
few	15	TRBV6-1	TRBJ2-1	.	TGTGCCAGCAGTGAAGGCCTCCTAAACTACAATGAGCAGTTCTTC	CASSEGLLNYNEQFF
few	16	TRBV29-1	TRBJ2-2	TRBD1	TGCAGCGTCGAGTCCCCGGGACAGGGGGCGCCCGGGGAGCTGTTTTTT	CSVESPGQGAPGELFF
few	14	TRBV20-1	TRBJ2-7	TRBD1	TGCAGTGCTAGGGGGACAGGGCAGGGCTACGAGCAGTACTTC	CSARGTGQGYEQYF
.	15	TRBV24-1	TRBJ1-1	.	TGTGCCACCAGTGATCCACGTTTGGGGGGCAGGGGAACTTTCTTT	CATSDPRLGGRGTFF
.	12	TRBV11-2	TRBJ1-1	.	TGTGCCAGCAGCTTGGCCCAGGGTGTGGCTTTCTTT	CASSLAQGVAFF
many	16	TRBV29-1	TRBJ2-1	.	TGCAGCGTCGAAGGGCCACAGGGCGAGAAATACAATGAGCAGTTCTTC	CSVEGPQGEKYNEQFF
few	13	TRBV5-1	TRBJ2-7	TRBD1	TGCGCCAGTGGGACAGGGGACGTCTACGAGCAGTACTTC	CASGTGDVYEQYF